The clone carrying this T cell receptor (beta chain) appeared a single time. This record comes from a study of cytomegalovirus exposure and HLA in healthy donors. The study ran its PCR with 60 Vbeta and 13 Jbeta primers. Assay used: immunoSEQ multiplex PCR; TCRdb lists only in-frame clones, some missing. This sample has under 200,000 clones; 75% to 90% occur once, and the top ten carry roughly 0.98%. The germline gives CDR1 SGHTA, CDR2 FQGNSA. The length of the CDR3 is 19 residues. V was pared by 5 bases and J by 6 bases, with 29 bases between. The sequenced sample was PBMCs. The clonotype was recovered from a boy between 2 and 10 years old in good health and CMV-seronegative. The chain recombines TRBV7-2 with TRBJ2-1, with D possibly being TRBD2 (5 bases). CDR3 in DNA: TGTGCCAGCAGCACTCAGTCGGGTTTAGCCCCGCGAGGGAGCAATGAGCAGTTCTTC. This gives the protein CASSTQSGLAPRGSNEQFF.